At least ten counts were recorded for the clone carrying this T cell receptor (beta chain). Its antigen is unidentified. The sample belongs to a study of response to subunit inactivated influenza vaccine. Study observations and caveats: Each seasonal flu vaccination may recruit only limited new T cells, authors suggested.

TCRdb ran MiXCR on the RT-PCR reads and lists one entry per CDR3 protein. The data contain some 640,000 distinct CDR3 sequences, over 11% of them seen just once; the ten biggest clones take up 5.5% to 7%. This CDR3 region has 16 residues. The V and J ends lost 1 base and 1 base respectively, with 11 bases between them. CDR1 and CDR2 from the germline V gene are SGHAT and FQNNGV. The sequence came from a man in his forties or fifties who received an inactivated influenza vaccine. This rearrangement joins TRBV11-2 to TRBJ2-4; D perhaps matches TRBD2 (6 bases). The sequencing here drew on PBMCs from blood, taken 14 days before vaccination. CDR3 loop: CASSLVGGLAKNIQYF. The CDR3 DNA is TGTGCCAGCAGCTTAGTCGGGGGACTCGCCAAAAACATTCAGTACTTC.